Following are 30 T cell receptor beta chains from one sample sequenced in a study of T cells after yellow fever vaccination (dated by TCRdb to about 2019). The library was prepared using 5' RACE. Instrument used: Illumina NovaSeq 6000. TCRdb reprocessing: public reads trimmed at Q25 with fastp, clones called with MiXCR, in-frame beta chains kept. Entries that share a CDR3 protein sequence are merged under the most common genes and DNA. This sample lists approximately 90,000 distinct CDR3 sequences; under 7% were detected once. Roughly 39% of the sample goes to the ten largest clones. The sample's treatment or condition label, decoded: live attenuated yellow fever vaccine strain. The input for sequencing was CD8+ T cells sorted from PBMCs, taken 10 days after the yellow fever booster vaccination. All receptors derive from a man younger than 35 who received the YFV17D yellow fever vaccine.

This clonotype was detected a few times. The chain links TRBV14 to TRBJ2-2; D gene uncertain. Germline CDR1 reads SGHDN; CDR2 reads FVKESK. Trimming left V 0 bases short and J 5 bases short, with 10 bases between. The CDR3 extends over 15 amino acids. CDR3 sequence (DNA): TGTGCCAGCAGCCAAGAGTCGGCAGTTACCGGGGAGCTGTTTTTT. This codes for CASSQESAVTGELFF.

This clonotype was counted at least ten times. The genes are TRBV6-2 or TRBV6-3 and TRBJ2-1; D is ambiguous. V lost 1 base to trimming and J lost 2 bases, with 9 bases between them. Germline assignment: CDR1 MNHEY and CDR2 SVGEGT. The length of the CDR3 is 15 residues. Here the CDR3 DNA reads TGTGCCAGCAGTTACTTTAGCTTGGCCTACAATGAGCAGTTCTTC. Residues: CASSYFSLAYNEQFF.

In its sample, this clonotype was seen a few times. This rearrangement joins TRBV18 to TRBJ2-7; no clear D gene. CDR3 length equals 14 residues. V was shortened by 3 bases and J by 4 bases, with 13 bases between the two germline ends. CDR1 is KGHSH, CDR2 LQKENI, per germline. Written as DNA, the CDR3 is TGTGCCAGCTCACCGAAACGGAATTGGTACGAGCAGTACTTC. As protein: CASSPKRNWYEQYF.

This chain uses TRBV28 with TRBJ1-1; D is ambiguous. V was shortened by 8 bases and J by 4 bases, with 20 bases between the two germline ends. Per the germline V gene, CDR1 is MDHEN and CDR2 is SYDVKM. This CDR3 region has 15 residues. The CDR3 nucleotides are TGTGCCAGCCTCCACCCGGCGGGAAGGGTCACTGAAGCTTTCTTT. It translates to CASLHPAGRVTEAFF.

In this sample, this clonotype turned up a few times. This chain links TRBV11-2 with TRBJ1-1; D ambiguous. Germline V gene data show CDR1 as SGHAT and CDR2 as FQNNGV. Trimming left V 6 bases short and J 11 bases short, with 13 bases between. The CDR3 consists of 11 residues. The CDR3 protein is CASRLTLEAFF. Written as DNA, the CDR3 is TGTGCCAGCAGACTGACCCTAGAGGCTTTCTTT.

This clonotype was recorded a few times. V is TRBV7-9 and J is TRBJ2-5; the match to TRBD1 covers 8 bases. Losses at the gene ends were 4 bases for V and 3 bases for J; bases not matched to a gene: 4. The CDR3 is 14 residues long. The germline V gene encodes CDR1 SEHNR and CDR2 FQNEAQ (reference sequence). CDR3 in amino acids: CASSWTGLEETQYF. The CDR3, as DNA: TGTGCCAGCAGCTGGACAGGGTTGGAAGAGACCCAGTACTTC. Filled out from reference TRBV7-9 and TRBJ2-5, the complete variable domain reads DTGVSQNPRHKITKRGQNVTFRCDPISEHNRLYWYRQTLGQGPEFLTYFQNEAQLEKSRLLSDRFSAERPKGSFSTLEIQRTEQGDSAMYLCASSWTGLEETQYFGPGTRLLVL.

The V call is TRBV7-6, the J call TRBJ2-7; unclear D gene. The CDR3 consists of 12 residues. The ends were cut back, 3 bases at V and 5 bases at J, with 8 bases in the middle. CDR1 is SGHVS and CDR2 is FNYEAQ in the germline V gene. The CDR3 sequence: CASSFVGHEQYF. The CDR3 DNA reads TGTGCCAGCAGCTTCGTCGGCCACGAGCAGTACTTC.

The CDR3 here is CASSLAGEGTEAFF. For the CDR3, the DNA is TGTGCCAGCAGCCTAGCCGGGGAGGGCACTGAAGCTTTCTTT. The rearrangement links TRBV16 to TRBJ1-1; no clear D. The germline V gene has CDR1 KGHSY and CDR2 FQNENV. V lost 4 bases to trimming and J lost 4 bases, with 13 bases between them. The CDR3 length is 14 residues. Combining the CDR3 with reference TRBV16 and TRBJ1-1 gives the whole variable domain GEEVAQTPKHLVRGEGQKAKLYCAPIKGHSYVFWYQQVLKNEFKFLISFQNENVFDETGMPKERFSAKCLPNSPCSLEIQATKLEDSAVYFCASSLAGEGTEAFFGQGTRLTVV.

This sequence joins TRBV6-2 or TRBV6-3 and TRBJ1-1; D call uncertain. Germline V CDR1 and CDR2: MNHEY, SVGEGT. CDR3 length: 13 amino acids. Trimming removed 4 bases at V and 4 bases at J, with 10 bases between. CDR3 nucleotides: TGTGCCAGCAGTTTTCGGGAGGGCACTGAAGCTTTCTTT. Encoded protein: CASSFREGTEAFF.

In DNA form, the CDR3 reads TGCGCCAGCAGCCGTCGGCGGACAGGCGAGTCCTACGAGCAGTACTTC. Protein: CASSRRRTGESYEQYF. This chain links TRBV5-1 with TRBJ2-7, with 7 bases aligning to TRBD1. Germline loops: CDR1 SGHRS, CDR2 YFSETQ. The J segment lost 1 base and the V segment lost 4 bases, leaving 11 bases of the junction unmatched. The CDR3 length is 16 residues.

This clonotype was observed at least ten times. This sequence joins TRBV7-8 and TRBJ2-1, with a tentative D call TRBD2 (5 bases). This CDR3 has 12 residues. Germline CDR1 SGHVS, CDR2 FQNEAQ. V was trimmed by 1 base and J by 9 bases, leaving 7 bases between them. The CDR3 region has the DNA TGTGCCAGCAGCTTAGATGGAGGTGAGCAGTTCTTC. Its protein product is CASSLDGGEQFF. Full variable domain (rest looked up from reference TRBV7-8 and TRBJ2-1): GAGVSQSPRYKVAKRGQDVALRCDPISGHVSLFWYQQALGQGPEFLTYFQNEAQLDKSGLPSDRFFAERPEGSVSTLKIQRTQQEDSAVYLCASSLDGGEQFFGPGTRLTVL.

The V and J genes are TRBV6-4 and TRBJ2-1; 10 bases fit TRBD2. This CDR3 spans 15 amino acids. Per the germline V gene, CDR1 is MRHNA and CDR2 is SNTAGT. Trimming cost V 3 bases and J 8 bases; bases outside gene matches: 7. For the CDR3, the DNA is TGTGCCAGCAGTGAGAGCGGGGGGGCCCGCGATGAGCAGTTCTTC. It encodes CASSESGGARDEQFF.

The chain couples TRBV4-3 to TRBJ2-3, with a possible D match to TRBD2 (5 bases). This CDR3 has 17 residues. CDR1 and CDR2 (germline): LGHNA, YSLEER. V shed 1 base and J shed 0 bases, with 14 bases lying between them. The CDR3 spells CASSQVGGFASTDTQYF. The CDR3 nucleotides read TGCGCCAGCAGCCAAGTCGGCGGGTTCGCTAGCACAGATACGCAGTATTTT.

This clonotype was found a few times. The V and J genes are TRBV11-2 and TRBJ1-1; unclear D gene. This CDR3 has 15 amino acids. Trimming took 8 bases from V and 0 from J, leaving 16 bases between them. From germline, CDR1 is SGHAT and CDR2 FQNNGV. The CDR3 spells CASGSVYSLNTEAFF. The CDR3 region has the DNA TGTGCCAGCGGATCAGTTTACAGTTTGAACACTGAAGCTTTCTTT.

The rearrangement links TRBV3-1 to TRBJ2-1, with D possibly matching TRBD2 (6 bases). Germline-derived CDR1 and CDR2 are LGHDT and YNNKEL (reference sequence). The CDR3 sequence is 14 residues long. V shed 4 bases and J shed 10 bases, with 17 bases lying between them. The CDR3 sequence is CASSPWTLGGEQFF. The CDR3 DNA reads TGTGCCAGCAGCCCCTGGACCTTGGGGGGAGAGCAGTTCTTC.

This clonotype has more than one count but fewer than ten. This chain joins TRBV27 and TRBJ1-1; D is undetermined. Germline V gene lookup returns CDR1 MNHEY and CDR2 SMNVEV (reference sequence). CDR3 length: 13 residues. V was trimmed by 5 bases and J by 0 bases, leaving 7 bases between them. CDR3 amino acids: CASSRTLNTEAFF. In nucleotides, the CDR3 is TGTGCCAGCAGTAGGACTCTGAACACTGAAGCTTTCTTT.

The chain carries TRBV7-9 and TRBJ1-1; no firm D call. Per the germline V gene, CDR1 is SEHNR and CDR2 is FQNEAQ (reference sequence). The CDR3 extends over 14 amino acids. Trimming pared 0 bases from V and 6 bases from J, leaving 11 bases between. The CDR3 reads CASSLAVPYAEAFF. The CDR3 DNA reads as TGTGCCAGCAGCTTAGCCGTCCCGTACGCTGAAGCTTTCTTT.

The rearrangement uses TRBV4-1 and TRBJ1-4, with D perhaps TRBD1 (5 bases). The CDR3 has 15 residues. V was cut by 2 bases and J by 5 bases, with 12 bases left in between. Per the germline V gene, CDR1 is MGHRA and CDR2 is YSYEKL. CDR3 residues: CASSQRDRDNEKLFF. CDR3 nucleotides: TGCGCCAGCAGCCAACGGGACCGAGACAATGAAAAACTGTTTTTT.

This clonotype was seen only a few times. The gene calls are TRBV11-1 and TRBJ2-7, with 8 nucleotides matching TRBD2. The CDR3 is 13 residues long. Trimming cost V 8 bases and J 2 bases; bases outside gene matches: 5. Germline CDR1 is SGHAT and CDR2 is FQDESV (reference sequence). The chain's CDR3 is CASGGLEPYEQYF. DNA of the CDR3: TGTGCCAGCGGGGGACTAGAACCCTACGAGCAGTACTTC.

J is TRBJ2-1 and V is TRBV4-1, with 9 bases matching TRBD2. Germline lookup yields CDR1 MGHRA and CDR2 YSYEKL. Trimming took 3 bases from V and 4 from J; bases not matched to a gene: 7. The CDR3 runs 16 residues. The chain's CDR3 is CASSQSSSGAYNEQFF. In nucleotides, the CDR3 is TGCGCCAGCAGCCAGTCCTCTAGCGGGGCTTACAATGAGCAGTTCTTC.

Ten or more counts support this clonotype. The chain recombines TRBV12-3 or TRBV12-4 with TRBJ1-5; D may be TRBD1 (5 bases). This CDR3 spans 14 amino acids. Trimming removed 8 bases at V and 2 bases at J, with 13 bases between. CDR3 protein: CASSQGLGNQPQHF. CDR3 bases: TGTGCCAGCTCCCAGGGCCTGGGCAATCAGCCCCAGCATTTT.

Here the CDR3 reads CASSQEIGTLLRNTIYF. DNA for the CDR3: TGTGCCAGCAGCCAAGAGATCGGGACACTGTTGCGGAACACCATATATTTT. V is TRBV14 and J is TRBJ1-3, with D perhaps matching TRBD1 (6 bases). Germline V gene lookup returns CDR1 SGHDN and CDR2 FVKESK. CDR3 length equals 17 residues. V lost 0 bases, J lost 7 bases, and 19 bases lay in between.

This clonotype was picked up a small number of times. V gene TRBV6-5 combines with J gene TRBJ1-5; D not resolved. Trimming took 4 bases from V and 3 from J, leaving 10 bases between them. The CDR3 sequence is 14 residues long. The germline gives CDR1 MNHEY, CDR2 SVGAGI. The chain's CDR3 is CASSSRSNNQPQHF. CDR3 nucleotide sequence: TGTGCCAGCAGTTCACGGTCTAACAATCAGCCCCAGCATTTT.

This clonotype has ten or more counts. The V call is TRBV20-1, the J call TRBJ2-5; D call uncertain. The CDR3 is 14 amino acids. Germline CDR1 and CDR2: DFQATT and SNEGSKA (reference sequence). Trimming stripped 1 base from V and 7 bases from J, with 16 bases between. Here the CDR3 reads CSARVPGPKRTQYF. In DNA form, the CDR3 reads TGCAGTGCTAGAGTGCCAGGACCCAAGAGGACCCAGTACTTC.

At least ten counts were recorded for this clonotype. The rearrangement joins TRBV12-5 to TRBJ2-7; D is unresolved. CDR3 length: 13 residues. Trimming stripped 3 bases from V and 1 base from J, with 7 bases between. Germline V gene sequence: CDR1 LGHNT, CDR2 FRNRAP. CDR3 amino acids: CASGLYPSYEQYF. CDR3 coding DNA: TGTGCTAGTGGTTTATATCCTTCCTACGAGCAGTACTTC.

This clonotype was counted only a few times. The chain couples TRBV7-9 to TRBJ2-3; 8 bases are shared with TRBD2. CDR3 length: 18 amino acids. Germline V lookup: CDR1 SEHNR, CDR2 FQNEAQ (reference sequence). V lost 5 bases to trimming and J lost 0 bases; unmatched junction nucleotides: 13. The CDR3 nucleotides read TGTGCCAGCAGCCTTCCGGAAAGCGGGGGACCCAGCACAGATACGCAGTATTTT. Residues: CASSLPESGGPSTDTQYF.

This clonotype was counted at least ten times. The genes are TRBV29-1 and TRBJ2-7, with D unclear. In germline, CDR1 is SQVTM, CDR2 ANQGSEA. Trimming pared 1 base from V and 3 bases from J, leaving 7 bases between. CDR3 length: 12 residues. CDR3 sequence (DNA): TGCAGCGTTGAAGTAGATTACTACGAGCAGTACTTC. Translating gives CSVEVDYYEQYF.

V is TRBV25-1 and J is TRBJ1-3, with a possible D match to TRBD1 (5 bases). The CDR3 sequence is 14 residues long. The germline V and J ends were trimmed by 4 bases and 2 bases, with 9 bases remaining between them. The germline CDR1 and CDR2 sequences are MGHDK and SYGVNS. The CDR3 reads CASSGWGAGNTIYF. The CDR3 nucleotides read TGTGCCAGCAGTGGGTGGGGGGCTGGAAACACCATATATTTT. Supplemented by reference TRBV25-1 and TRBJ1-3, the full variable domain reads EADIYQTPRYLVIGTGKKITLECSQTMGHDKMYWYQQDPGMELHLIHYSYGVNSTEKGDLSSESTVSRIRTEHFPLTLESARPSHTSQYLCASSGWGAGNTIYFGEGSWLTVV.

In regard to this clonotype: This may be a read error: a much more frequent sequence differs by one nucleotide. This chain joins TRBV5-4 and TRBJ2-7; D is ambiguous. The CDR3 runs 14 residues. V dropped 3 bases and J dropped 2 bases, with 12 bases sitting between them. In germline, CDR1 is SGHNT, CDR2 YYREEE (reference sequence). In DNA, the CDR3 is TGTGCCAGCAGCTCGATGGTCAGACCCTACGAGCAGTACTTC. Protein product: CASSSMVRPYEQYF.

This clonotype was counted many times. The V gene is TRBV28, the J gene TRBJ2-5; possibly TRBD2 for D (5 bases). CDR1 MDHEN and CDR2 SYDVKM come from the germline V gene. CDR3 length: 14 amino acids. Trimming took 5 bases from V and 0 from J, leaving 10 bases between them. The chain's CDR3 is CASSPTIYQETQYF. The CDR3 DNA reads TGTGCCAGCAGTCCGACTATATACCAAGAGACCCAGTACTTC.